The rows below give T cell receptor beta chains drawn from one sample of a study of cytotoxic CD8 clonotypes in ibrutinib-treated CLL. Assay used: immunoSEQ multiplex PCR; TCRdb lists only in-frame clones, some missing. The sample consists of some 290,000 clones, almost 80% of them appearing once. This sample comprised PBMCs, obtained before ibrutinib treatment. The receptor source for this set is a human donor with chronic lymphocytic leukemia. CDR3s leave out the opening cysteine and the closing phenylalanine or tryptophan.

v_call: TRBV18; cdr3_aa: ASSPSGAASTDTQY
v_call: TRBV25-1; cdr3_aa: ASSGGNRGQGAF
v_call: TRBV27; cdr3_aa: ASSPREEGLLYNEQF
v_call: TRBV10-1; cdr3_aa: ASRADRDLSGELF
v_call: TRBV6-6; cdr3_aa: ASRPERWQVGETQY
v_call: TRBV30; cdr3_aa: AWSVRGEYGYT
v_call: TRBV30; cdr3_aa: AWSQGAYNEQF
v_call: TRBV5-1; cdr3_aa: ASSFAGGYGYT
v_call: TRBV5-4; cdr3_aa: ASSLVGQGNYEQY
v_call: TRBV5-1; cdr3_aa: ASSWEENEQF
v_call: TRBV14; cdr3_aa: ASSQVGGAQQF
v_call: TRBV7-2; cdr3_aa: ASNPGWLHYGYT